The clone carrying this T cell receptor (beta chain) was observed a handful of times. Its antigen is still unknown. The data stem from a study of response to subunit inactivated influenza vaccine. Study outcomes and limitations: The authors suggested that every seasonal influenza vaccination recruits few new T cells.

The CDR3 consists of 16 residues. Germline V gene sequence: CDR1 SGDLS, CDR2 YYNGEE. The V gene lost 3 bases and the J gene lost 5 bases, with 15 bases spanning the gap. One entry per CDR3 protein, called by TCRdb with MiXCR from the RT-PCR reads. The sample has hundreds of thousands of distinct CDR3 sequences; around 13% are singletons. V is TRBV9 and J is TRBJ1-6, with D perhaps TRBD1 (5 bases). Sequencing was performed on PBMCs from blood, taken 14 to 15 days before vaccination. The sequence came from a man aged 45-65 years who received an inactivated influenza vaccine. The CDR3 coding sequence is TGTGCCAGCAGCGCACAGGTCGGCCGTAATAATTCACCCCTCCACTTT. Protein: CASSAQVGRNNSPLHF.